This T cell receptor beta chain appears in the sequencing data of a study of early T cells in non-severe SARS-CoV-2 infection. Study at large: Whole-blood bulk RNA, unsorted, was sequenced, and chains were unpaired.

Study-level points and caveats: VDJdb matching favored anti-spike CD8 responses, missing private and CD4 specificities.

Trimming removed 3 bases from V and 2 bases from J, with 11 bases in between. Germline lookup yields CDR1 SGHDN and CDR2 FVKESK. The CDR3 covers 14 residues. The table lists this clonotype with a few counts. Its antigen remains unknown. In the library, individual cDNA molecules carried attached unique molecular identifiers. TCRdb analysed the 5' RACE reads with MiXCR anew, one entry per CDR3 protein. The sample contains about 81,000 distinct CDR3 sequences, less than 8% of which appear only once. This receptor was taken from an adult who was a healthcare worker with PCR-confirmed SARS-CoV-2 infection or an uninfected control (not recorded which). The sequenced material came from whole blood. This chain joins TRBV14 and TRBJ2-7; weak D call: TRBD2 (6 bases). This chain's CDR3 is CASSQILATYEQYF. Here the CDR3 DNA reads TGTGCCAGCAGCCAGATACTAGCTACCTACGAGCAGTACTTC.